This T cell receptor beta chain was recovered during a study of cytomegalovirus exposure and HLA in healthy donors (dated by TCRdb to the late 2010s). General notes on the study: The approximately 710 repertoires of the first cohort and the roughly 110 validation repertoires were produced on the same platform, according to a later analysis. The study was designed to test whether signatures of past pathogen exposure could be identified by cataloging public T cell receptors. A separate validation cohort of some 130 different subjects was used in addition to the approximately 610-subject first cohort. High-throughput TCR immunosequencing, statistical association of individual TCRs with disease status, and machine learning were combined to predict cytomegalovirus infection status.

This clone was detected only a few times. Its specific antigen is unknown. One base away there is no much larger clone; base qualities are not given. The library was produced with the immunoSEQ multiplex PCR assay. The published analysis was carried out like this. A statistical classification framework was developed to diagnose cytomegalovirus status using the catalog of TCR beta chain sequences. Here the immuneACCESS table is served through TCRdb, limited to in-frame sequences with V and J called. Missing clones are a known gap in these copies; in checked studies unresolved V genes cover under half, and the rest lacks a known reason. The DNA gave D and trimming, while V, J and clone size come from that table. The sample contains 150,000 or so clones, roughly 89% of them found a single time. Roughly 1.2% of the sample is in the top ten clones. Separate from the approximately 700-subject first cohort, the validation cohort of roughly 110 subjects was the group to which the donors belonged.

Summary of the overall study and its limitations: The classifier was reported to diagnose cytomegalovirus status with high specificity and sensitivity in both the original cohort and the validation cohort. The authors suggested that the approach could potentially be generalized to other disease states and immunological phenotypes. In a later analysis, TCRs clustered in the first cohort were found to also tend to co-occur in the roughly 120 validation repertoires, with 90% to 95% of cluster scores above 0. Across donors, most TCR sequences were observed very rarely, whereas some public TCRs were present in many individuals. The study listed approximately 150 TCR beta chains as associated with cytomegalovirus. In vitro tests confirmed that three of the cytomegalovirus-associated TCR beta chains recognize cytomegalovirus antigens. The validation cohort had no HLA typing available for a later analysis, so co-occurrence within that cohort was assessed over all 110 or so repertoires.

The CDR3 sequence holds 15 residues, the cysteine and phenylalanine included. The DNA shown is the 45-base CDR3, in frame from base 1. At the junction V is shortened by 0 bases and J by 6 bases; bases outside the gene matches: 2. The germline V gene specifies SGHDN as CDR1 and FVKESK as CDR2. The sequence links TRBV14 to TRBJ1-6, with 7 bases aligning to TRBD1. This TCR was sampled from a woman younger than 30 in good health and CMV-seronegative. The specimen was PBMCs. The DNA sequence is TGTGCCAGCAGCCAAGACAGGGGGATTAATTCACCCCTCCACTTT. Its protein product is CASSQDRGINSPLHF. The CDR3, completed at both ends by the reference TRBV14 and TRBJ1-6 genes, gives the full variable domain EAGVTQFPSHSVIEKGQTVTLRCDPISGHDNLYWYRRVMGKEIKFLLHFVKESKQDESGMPNNRFLAERTGGTYSTLKVQPAELEDSGVYFCASSQDRGINSPLHFGNGTRLTVT.